This T cell receptor (beta chain) was captured in a study of a mutant IDH1 vaccine in newly diagnosed glioma. Study-wide context: Patients got their first vaccination 4-6 weeks after radiotherapy alone, or with temozolomide cycles. The earlier regimen, radiotherapy, temozolomide, or both, was most often both.

Germline V gene data show CDR1 as SQVTM and CDR2 as ANQGSEA. Between the trimmed V and J ends, which lost 0 bases and 8 bases, there was a span of 13 bases. The CDR3 contains 13 residues. Overall study findings and caveats: Detectable vaccine-induced immune responses arose in more than 85% of patients.

Concerning this clone: Its specificity is unknown.

Here immunoSEQ multiplex PCR was the method, and the copy in TCRdb shows in-frame clones only, minus some. The data hold about 36,000 clones, with 81% observed a single time. Described time point: week 5, during vaccination. The content of each vaccine dose was 300 ug of mutant IDH1 20-mer peptide, and topical imiquimod accompanied it. Each of the donors came in with new WHO grade 3 or 4 astrocytomas that were IDH1-mutant and ATRX-lost. This receptor was obtained from a man between 45 and 60 years old with glioma. The sample here was PBMCs, taken from a glioma patient whose treatment included an IDH1 peptide vaccine. The chain couples TRBV29-1 to TRBJ1-2; D not certain. The CDR3 nucleotides read TGCAGCGTTGAAGAGGTCAGGCCGGGCGGCTACACCTTC. It codes for CSVEEVRPGGYTF.